A selection of T cell receptor beta chains follows, all from one sample in a study of blood T cells in healthy people across ages. TCRdb reanalysed the 5' RACE reads using MiXCR and keeps one entry per CDR3 protein. Of roughly 1,500,000 distinct CDR3 sequences listed, around 35% are singletons. Sequencing was performed on blood. These receptor sequences come from a woman in her 30s in good health. The CDR3 runs from the conserved cysteine through the conserved F or W. A D gene is named only where the DNA matches it firmly. Clone size is stated in some rows and not others, as once, few, many or a class when expanded.

V gene	D gene	J gene	clone size	CDR3 DNA	CDR3 protein
TRBV27	NA	TRBJ2-7	many	TGTGCCAGCGGGGGAGGATCCTACGAGCAGTACTTC	CASGGGSYEQYF
TRBV6-5	NA	TRBJ2-3	once	TGTGCCAGCAGTTACGAACAGAACACAGATACGCAGTATTTT	CASSYEQNTDTQYF
TRBV20-1	TRBD1	TRBJ2-7	NA	TGCAGTGCTAGTAAGGGGGCGAGGGAGCAGTACTTC	CSASKGAREQYF
TRBV3-1	NA	TRBJ1-2	NA	TGTGCCAGCAGCCAAAATGGCGGAAGAGTACATGACTACACCTTC	CASSQNGGRVHDYTF
TRBV9	NA	TRBJ2-3	NA	TGTGCCAGCAGCGTAGAAGGCAGGGGCGCGGCAGATACGCAGTATTTT	CASSVEGRGAADTQYF
TRBV20-1	TRBD1	TRBJ1-1	NA	TGCAGTGCGGCATCCGGGACAGGGAACACTGAAGCTTTCTTT	CSAASGTGNTEAFF
TRBV14	NA	TRBJ2-3	NA	TGTGCCAGCAGCCAAGCCCCAGCAGATACGCAGTATTTT	CASSQAPADTQYF
TRBV5-1	NA	TRBJ2-1	few	TGCGCCAGCAGCTTGGGGGCCAGGTTGGGCAATGAGCAGTTCTTC	CASSLGARLGNEQFF
TRBV4-1	NA	TRBJ2-7	many	TGCGCCAGCAGCCAAGATCCTCAGGGCGGGTACGAGCAGTACTTC	CASSQDPQGGYEQYF
TRBV28	TRBD2	TRBJ2-5	NA	TGTGCCAGCAGTTTCCTCGAACTAGCGGGGGGGCTAGAGACCCAGTACTTC	CASSFLELAGGLETQYF
TRBV4-1	TRBD1	TRBJ1-2	NA	TGCACCAGCAGCCAAAACAGGGGGCTTGGCTACACCTTC	CTSSQNRGLGYTF
TRBV5-1	NA	TRBJ1-2	few	TGCGCCAGCAGCGACAGCCTTGCCAACTATGGCTACACCTTC	CASSDSLANYGYTF
TRBV28	TRBD1	TRBJ2-7	NA	TGTGCCAGCAGTCCCATCGACAGGGTCGGGTCCTACGAGCAGTACTTC	CASSPIDRVGSYEQYF
TRBV7-3	TRBD2	TRBJ2-1	NA	TGTGCCAGCAGCTCATCTACGGGGGGAAATGAGCAGTTCTTC	CASSSSTGGNEQFF
TRBV4-1	NA	TRBJ2-7	few	TGCGCCAGCAGCCACCCCACGGGACCGGGGGACTACGAGCAGTACTTC	CASSHPTGPGDYEQYF